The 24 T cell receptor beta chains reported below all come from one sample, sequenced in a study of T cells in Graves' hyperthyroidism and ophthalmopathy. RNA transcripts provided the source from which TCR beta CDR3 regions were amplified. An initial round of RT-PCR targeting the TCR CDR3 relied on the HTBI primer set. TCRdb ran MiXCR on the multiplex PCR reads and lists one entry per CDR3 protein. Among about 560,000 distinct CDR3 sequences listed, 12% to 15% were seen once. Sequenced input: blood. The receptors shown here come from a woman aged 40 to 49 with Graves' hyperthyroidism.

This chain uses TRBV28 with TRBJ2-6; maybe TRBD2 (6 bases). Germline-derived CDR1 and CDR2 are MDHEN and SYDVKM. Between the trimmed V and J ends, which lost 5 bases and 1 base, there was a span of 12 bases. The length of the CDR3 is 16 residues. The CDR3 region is CASSSLTSSGANVLTF. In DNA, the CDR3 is TGTGCCAGCAGTAGCCTGACTAGTTCTGGGGCCAACGTCCTGACTTTC.

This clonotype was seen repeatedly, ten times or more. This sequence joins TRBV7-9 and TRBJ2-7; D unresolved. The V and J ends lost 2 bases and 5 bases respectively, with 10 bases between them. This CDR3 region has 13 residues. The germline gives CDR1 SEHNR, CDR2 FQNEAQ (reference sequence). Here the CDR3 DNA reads TGTGCCAGCAGCTTACAAATTCGGGACGAGCAGTACTTC. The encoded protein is CASSLQIRDEQYF.

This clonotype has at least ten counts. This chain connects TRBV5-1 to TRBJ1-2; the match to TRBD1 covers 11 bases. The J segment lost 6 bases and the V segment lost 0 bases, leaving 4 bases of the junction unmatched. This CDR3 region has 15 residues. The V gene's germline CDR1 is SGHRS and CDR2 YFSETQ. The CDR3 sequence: CASSLERTGGDGYTF. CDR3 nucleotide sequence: TGCGCCAGCAGCTTGGAAAGGACAGGGGGCGATGGCTACACCTTC.

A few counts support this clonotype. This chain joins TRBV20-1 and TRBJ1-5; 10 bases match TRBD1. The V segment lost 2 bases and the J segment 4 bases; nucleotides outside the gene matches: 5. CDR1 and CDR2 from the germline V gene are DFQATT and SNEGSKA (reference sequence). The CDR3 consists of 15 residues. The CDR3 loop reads CSARRQGAWNQPQHF. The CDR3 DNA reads TGCAGTGCTAGAAGACAGGGGGCTTGGAATCAGCCCCAGCATTTT.

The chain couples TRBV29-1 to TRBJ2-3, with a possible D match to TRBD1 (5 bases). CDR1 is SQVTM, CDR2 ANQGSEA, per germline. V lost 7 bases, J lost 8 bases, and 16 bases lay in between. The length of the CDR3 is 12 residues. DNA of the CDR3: TGCAGCGCTCTTGCAGGGAAGGGTACGCAGTATTTT. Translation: CSALAGKGTQYF.

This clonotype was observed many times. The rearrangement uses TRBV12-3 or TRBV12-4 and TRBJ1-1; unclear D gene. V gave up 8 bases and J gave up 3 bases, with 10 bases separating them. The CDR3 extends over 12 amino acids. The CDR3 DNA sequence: TGTGCCAGCTCACCCGGGTACACTGAAGCTTTCTTT. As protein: CASSPGYTEAFF.

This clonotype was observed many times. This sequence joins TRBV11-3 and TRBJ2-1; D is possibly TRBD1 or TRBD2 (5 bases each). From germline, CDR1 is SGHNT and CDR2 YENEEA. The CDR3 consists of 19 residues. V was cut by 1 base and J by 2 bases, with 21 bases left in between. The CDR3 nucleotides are TGTGCCAGCAGCTTAGGGGGCACAGCTCCATGGGGGACCTACAATGAGCAGTTCTTC. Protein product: CASSLGGTAPWGTYNEQFF.

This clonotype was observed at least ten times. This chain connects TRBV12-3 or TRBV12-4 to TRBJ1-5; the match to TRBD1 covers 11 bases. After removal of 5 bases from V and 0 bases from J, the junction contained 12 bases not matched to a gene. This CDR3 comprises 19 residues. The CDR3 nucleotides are TGTGCCAGCAGTCCCAGGACAGGGGGCCCCGATTATAGCAATCAGCCCCAGCATTTT. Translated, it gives CASSPRTGGPDYSNQPQHF.

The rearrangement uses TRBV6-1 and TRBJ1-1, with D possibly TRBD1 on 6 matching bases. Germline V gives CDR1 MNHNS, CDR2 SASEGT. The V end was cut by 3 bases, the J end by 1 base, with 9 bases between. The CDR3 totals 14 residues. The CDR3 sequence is CASSDQGRNTEAFF. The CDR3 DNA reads TGTGCCAGCAGTGATCAGGGGAGGAACACTGAAGCTTTCTTT.

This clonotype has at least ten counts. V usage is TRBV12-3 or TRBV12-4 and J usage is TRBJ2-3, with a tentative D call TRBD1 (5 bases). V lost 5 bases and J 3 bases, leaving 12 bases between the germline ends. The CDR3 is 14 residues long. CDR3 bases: TGTGCCAGCAGTCCCCGCAGGGTGACAGATACGCAGTATTTT. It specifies CASSPRRVTDTQYF.

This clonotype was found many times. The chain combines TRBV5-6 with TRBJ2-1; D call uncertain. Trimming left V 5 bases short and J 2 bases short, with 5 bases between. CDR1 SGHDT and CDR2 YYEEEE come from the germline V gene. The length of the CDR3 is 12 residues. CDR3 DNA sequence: TGTGCCAGCAGTGACACCTACAATGAGCAGTTCTTC. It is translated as CASSDTYNEQFF.

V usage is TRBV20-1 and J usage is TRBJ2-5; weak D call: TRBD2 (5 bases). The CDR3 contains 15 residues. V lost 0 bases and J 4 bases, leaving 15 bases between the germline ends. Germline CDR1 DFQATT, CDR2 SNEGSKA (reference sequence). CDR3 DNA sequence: TGCAGTGCTAGAGACCCTAGCAGGACCCCAGAGACCCAGTACTTC. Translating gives CSARDPSRTPETQYF.

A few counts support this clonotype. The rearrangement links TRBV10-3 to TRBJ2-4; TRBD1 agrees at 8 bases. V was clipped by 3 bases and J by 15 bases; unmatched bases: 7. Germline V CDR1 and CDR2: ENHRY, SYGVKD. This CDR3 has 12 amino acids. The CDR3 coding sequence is TGTGCCATCAGTGACACAGGGGGAGTTGTGTACTTC. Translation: CAISDTGGVVYF.

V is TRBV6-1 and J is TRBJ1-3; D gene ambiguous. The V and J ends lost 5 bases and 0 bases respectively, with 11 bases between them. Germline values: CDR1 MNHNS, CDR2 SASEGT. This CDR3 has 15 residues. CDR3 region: CASSIEGLSGNTIYF. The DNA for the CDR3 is TGTGCCAGCAGTATAGAGGGCCTCTCTGGAAACACCATATATTTT.

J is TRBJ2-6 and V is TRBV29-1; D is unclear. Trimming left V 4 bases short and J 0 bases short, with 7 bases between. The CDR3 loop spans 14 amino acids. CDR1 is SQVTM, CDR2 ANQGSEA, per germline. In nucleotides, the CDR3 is TGCAGCGTTGTAGGCGTCTCTGGGGCCAACGTCCTGACTTTC. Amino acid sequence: CSVVGVSGANVLTF.

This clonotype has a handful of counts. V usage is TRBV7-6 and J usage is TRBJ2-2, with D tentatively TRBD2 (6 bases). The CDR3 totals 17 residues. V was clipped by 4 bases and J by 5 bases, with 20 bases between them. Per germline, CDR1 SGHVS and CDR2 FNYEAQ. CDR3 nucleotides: TGTGCCAGCAGCTCTGTATCCGGGACTCTCTATACCGGGGAGCTGTTTTTT. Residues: CASSSVSGTLYTGELFF.

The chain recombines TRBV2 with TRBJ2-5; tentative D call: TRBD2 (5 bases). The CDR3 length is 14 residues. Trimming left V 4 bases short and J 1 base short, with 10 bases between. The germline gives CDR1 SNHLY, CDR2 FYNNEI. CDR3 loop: CASSVSGSQETQYF. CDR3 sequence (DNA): TGTGCCAGCAGTGTGAGCGGAAGCCAAGAGACCCAGTACTTC.

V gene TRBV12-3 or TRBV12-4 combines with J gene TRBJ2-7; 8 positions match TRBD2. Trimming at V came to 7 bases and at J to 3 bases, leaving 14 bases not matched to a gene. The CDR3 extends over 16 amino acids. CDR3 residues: CASTYDPGTRYYEQYF. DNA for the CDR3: TGTGCCAGCACCTATGATCCCGGGACTAGGTACTACGAGCAGTACTTC.

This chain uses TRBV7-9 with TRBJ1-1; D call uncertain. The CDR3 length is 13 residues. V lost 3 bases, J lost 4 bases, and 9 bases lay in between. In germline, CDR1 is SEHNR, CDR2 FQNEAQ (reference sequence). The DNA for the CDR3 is TGTGCCAGCAGCTTGAAGCCGAGCACTGAAGCTTTCTTT. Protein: CASSLKPSTEAFF.

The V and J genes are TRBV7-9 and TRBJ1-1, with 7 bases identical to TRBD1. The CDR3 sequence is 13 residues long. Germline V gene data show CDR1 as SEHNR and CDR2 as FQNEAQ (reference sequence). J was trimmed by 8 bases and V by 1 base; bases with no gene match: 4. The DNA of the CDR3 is TGTGCCAGCAGCTTAGTTGGAGGGGGCGAAGCTTTCTTT. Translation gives CASSLVGGGEAFF.

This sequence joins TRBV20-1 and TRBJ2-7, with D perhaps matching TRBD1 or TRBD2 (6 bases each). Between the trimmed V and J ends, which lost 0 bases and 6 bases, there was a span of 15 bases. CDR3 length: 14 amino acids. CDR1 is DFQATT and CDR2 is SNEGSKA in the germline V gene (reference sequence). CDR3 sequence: CSARDSGAASEQYF. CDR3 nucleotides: TGCAGTGCTAGAGATTCGGGGGCAGCCTCCGAGCAGTACTTC.

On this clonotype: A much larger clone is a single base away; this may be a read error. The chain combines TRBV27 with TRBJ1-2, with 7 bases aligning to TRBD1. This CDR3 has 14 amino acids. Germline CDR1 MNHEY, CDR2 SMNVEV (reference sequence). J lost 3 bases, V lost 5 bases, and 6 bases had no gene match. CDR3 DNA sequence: TGTGCCAGCAGTCCTTGCCAGGGGGACTATGGCTACACCTTC. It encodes CASSPCQGDYGYTF.

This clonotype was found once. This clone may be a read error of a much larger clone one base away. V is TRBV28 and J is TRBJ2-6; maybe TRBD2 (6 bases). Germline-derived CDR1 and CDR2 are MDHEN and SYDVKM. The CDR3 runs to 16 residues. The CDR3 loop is CASSLRGFSVANVLTF. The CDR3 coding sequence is TGTGCCAGCAGTTTACGGGGGTTCTCTGTGGCCAACGTCCTGACTTTC.

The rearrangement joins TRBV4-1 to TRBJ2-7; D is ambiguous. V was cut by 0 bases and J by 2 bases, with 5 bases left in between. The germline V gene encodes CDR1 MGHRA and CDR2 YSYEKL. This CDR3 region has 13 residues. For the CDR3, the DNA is TGCGCCAGCAGCCAAGAGATGGCCTACGAGCAGTACTTC. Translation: CASSQEMAYEQYF.